The 20 T cell receptor beta chains in this list originate from one sample, sequenced in a study of T cells in narcolepsy. Only in-frame clones appear in the TCRdb table, and some are missing; sequencing was by immunoSEQ multiplex PCR. In the table there are about 40,000 clones, more than 70% of which are singletons. Sequenced input: CD45RA- memory CD4+ T cells from PBMCs. The receptors were sampled from a human donor with narcolepsy.

Only one count was recorded for this clone. This chain links TRBV18 with TRBJ2-1; D is uncertain. Germline V gives CDR1 KGHSH, CDR2 LQKENI. V lost 3 bases to trimming and J lost 3 bases, with 12 bases between them. CDR3 length: 15 residues. CDR3 nucleotides: TGTGCCAGCTCACCCGAGGCTAACGTCTACAATGAGCAGTTCTTC. It codes for CASSPEANVYNEQFF.

The chain links TRBV29-1 to TRBJ1-2, with D uncertain. This CDR3 spans 13 amino acids. Deletions cut 3 bases from V and 4 bases from J, with 12 bases between. CDR1 is SQVTM, CDR2 ANQGSEA, per germline. The chain's CDR3 is CSVDPGSGYGYTF. The DNA for the CDR3 is TGCAGCGTTGATCCCGGGTCGGGCTATGGCTACACCTTC.

This chain links TRBV7-7 with TRBJ2-2; 7 nucleotides agree with TRBD2. The CDR3 is 15 amino acids. Trimming at V came to 5 bases and at J to 7 bases, leaving 10 bases not matched to a gene. In germline, CDR1 is SSHAT, CDR2 FNYEAQ (reference sequence). The CDR3 DNA reads TGTGCCAGCAGCCCGCGGACTAGTCTGAGCGGGGAGCTGTTTTTT. Protein product: CASSPRTSLSGELFF.

J is TRBJ1-3 and V is TRBV4-3, with a weak D call TRBD1 (6 bases). The CDR3 covers 15 residues. Germline V gene data show CDR1 as LGHNA and CDR2 as YSLEER. The V end lost 4 bases, the J end lost 1 base, and 11 bases lay between the germline ends. Here the CDR3 reads CASSPRGGSGNTIYF. The CDR3 DNA sequence: TGCGCCAGCAGCCCGAGGGGGGGATCTGGAAACACCATATATTTT.

This clone appeared a single time. This chain uses TRBV7-8 with TRBJ1-1; D might be TRBD1 (5 bases). Trimming left V 3 bases short and J 5 bases short, with 16 bases between. Germline V gives CDR1 SGHVS, CDR2 FQNEAQ. This CDR3 has 15 amino acids. Here the CDR3 DNA reads TGTGCCAGCAGCTTCGGAAGGGGCAGGGTGACTGAAGCTTTCTTT. Protein product: CASSFGRGRVTEAFF.

The chain uses TRBV25-1 and TRBJ2-7; maybe TRBD2 (6 bases). The CDR3 extends over 15 amino acids. The germline gives CDR1 MGHDK, CDR2 SYGVNS. Trimming shortened V by 5 bases and J by 1 base, and 15 bases separated the two germline ends. The CDR3 is CASSPSGTFSYEQYF. CDR3 sequence (DNA): TGTGCCAGCAGTCCATCCGGGACTTTTTCCTACGAGCAGTACTTC.

This chain uses TRBV30 with TRBJ2-1; 10 bases are a match to TRBD2. There are 16 residues in the CDR3. V gave up 2 bases and J gave up 4 bases; unmatched junction bases: 8. Germline V gives CDR1 GTSNPN, CDR2 SVGIG (reference sequence). The CDR3 DNA sequence: TGTGCCTGGAGTCCCCTAGCGGGAGATAGTTACAATGAGCAGTTCTTC. It translates to CAWSPLAGDSYNEQFF.

J is TRBJ1-6 and V is TRBV2; the D gene is possibly TRBD1 (5 bases). The V end lost 2 bases, the J end lost 10 bases, and 12 bases lay between the germline ends. The CDR3 consists of 14 residues. The germline V gene has CDR1 SNHLY and CDR2 FYNNEI. The CDR3 bases are TGTGCCAGCAGTGAACGGGGGACGGGGTCACCCCTCCACTTT. Its translation is CASSERGTGSPLHF.

The rearrangement uses TRBV7-2 and TRBJ1-2; possibly TRBD1 for D (5 bases). Per germline, CDR1 SGHTA and CDR2 FQGNSA. Trimming removed 3 bases at V and 2 bases at J, with 7 bases between. The CDR3 runs to 13 residues. The CDR3, as DNA: TGTGCCAGCAGCTTGGGGGACAACTATGGCTACACCTTC. Amino acid sequence: CASSLGDNYGYTF.

This rearrangement joins TRBV7-9 to TRBJ2-7; 8 bases are a match to TRBD2. Germline loops: CDR1 SEHNR, CDR2 FQNEAQ (reference sequence). The V segment lost 5 bases and the J segment 3 bases; nucleotides outside the gene matches: 12. CDR3 size: 16 residues. CDR3 DNA: TGTGCCAGCAGCACCTCACGGGGGGGTAGGATCTACGAGCAGTACTTC. Its protein is CASSTSRGGRIYEQYF.

This rearrangement joins TRBV5-1 to TRBJ2-1; no clear D gene. The CDR3 is 14 amino acids. Trimming shortened V by 0 bases and J by 6 bases, and 10 bases separated the two germline ends. The germline V gene encodes CDR1 SGHRS and CDR2 YFSETQ. CDR3: CASSLGNRRNEQFF. The CDR3 nucleotides are TGCGCCAGCAGCTTGGGGAATAGACGCAATGAGCAGTTCTTC.

V usage is TRBV7-2 and J usage is TRBJ2-7, with D maybe TRBD2 (6 bases). Germline V gene data show CDR1 as SGHTA and CDR2 as FQGNSA. Trimming removed 4 bases at V and 0 bases at J, with 13 bases between. The CDR3 consists of 15 residues. This CDR3 is CASSWGRGNSYEQYF. The CDR3 DNA is TGTGCCAGCAGCTGGGGCCGGGGGAACTCCTACGAGCAGTACTTC.

The chain employs TRBV19 and TRBJ2-7; 14 nucleotides agree with TRBD2. With 9 bases clipped from V and 2 bases from J, the junction kept 3 bases outside the gene matches. Germline V lookup: CDR1 LNHDA, CDR2 SQIVND (reference sequence). CDR3 length equals 14 residues. The CDR3 DNA reads TGTGCCAGCCAGGGACTAGCGGGAGCCTACGAGCAGTACTTC. Protein sequence: CASQGLAGAYEQYF.

This chain connects TRBV11-2 to TRBJ2-3, with D possibly TRBD1 on 6 matching bases. CDR1 and CDR2 (germline): SGHAT, FQNNGV. CDR3 size: 14 residues. The V end was cut by 5 bases, the J end by 0 bases, with 9 bases between. The CDR3 spells CASSPQGSTDTQYF. The CDR3 region has the DNA TGTGCCAGCAGCCCTCAGGGGAGCACAGATACGCAGTATTTT.

This clone was detected only a few times. This chain links TRBV5-3 with TRBJ1-3; D is uncertain. TRBV5-3 is noted as an ORF with a role that remains uncertain. Trimming removed 4 bases at V and 2 bases at J, with 7 bases between. This CDR3 contains 13 residues. The CDR3 here is CARSRAAGNTIYF. In DNA, the CDR3 is TGTGCCAGAAGCCGCGCGGCTGGAAACACCATATATTTT.

In DNA, the CDR3 is TGTGCCAGCAGCTTTCGGACAGGGGAAGCTGAAGCTTTCTTT. Translation gives CASSFRTGEAEAFF. This chain connects TRBV11-3 to TRBJ1-1, with 9 bases fitting TRBD1. Germline lookup yields CDR1 SGHNT and CDR2 YENEEA. With 3 bases clipped from V and 6 bases from J, the junction kept 5 bases outside the gene matches. This CDR3 contains 14 residues.

The rearrangement uses TRBV7-2 and TRBJ2-3; 10 positions agree with TRBD1. The junction had 14 bases not matched to a gene; V was cut back by 5 bases and J by 3 bases. The germline gives CDR1 SGHTA, CDR2 FQGNSA. The CDR3 totals 18 residues. CDR3 loop: CASSHQPGTGVGTDTQYF. The CDR3 coding sequence is TGTGCCAGCAGCCACCAACCCGGGACAGGGGTCGGGACAGATACGCAGTATTTT.

A single count supports this clone. This chain uses TRBV7-9 with TRBJ2-1; 8 bases fit TRBD2. The CDR3 sequence is 18 residues long. Germline CDR1 is SEHNR and CDR2 is FQNEAQ (reference sequence). Unmatched junction bases numbered 9, after V lost 2 bases and J lost 0 bases. CDR3 in amino acids: CASSLTSGGQRSYNEQFF. The CDR3 DNA reads TGTGCCAGCAGCTTAACCTCGGGGGGGCAGCGCTCCTACAATGAGCAGTTCTTC.

The genes are TRBV14 and TRBJ1-1; 7 bases agree with TRBD1. Germline V lookup: CDR1 SGHDN, CDR2 FVKESK. V lost 6 bases to trimming and J lost 7 bases; unmatched junction nucleotides: 11. CDR3 length: 14 amino acids. CDR3 region: CASRPSTGNGEAFF. The CDR3 coding sequence is TGTGCCAGCAGGCCGTCGACAGGGAACGGTGAAGCTTTCTTT. Combining the CDR3 with reference TRBV14 and TRBJ1-1 gives the whole variable domain EAGVTQFPSHSVIEKGQTVTLRCDPISGHDNLYWYRRVMGKEIKFLLHFVKESKQDESGMPNNRFLAERTGGTYSTLKVQPAELEDSGVYFCASRPSTGNGEAFFGQGTRLTVV.

V is TRBV4-2 and J is TRBJ1-1; D remains ambiguous. V dropped 0 bases and J dropped 1 base, with 9 bases sitting between them. Looked up from germline, CDR1 is LGHNA and CDR2 is YNFKEQ. The CDR3 is made up of 15 amino acids. In nucleotides, the CDR3 is TGTGCCAGCAGCCAAGAGGCAGAGGGGAACACTGAAGCTTTCTTT. This encodes CASSQEAEGNTEAFF.